This T cell receptor (beta chain) comes out of a study of blood T cells in healthy people across ages. Germline V CDR1 and CDR2: DFQATT, SNEGSKA (reference sequence). This CDR3 spans 11 amino acids. Trimming shortened V by 3 bases and J by 9 bases, and 9 bases separated the two germline ends. Primed by a sample-barcoded 5' primer and a J-beta primer mix, a second PCR proceeded for 7 to 11 cycles. TCRdb re-called the 5' RACE reads with MiXCR, one entry per CDR3 protein. Among some 370,000 distinct CDR3 sequences, more than 45% were seen once, and the ten largest hold around 49%. The sequence was collected from a man in his sixties in good health. Input material: blood. The chain recombines TRBV20-1 with TRBJ2-1; D gene unclear. The DNA for the CDR3 is TGCAGTGCTAGCCTCGCTGGTGAGCAGTTCTTC. Translation gives CSASLAGEQFF.